Sequencing of this T cell receptor beta chain was carried out in a study of T cell responses to AZD1222 COVID-19 vaccine. Study details: Recipients boosted at about 4 weeks or about 12 weeks are pooled.

This clone appeared a few times. Germline-derived CDR1 and CDR2 are SQVTM and ANQGSEA. This CDR3 contains 13 residues. Trimming cost V 5 bases and J 5 bases, with 15 bases left between them. Repertoires were generated with immunoSEQ multiplex PCR, while TCRdb's copy carries only in-frame clones and drops some. The table records 90,000 to 110,000 clones, around 90% of them present only once. The chain employs TRBV29-1 and TRBJ1-1; D is uncertain. The sequence derives from an adult in good health. This specimen was peripheral blood, taken on day 0 of AZD1222 vaccination. The CDR3 sequence: CSVMEEPRTEAFF. The CDR3, as DNA: TGCAGCGTTATGGAGGAACCGAGGACTGAAGCTTTCTTT.